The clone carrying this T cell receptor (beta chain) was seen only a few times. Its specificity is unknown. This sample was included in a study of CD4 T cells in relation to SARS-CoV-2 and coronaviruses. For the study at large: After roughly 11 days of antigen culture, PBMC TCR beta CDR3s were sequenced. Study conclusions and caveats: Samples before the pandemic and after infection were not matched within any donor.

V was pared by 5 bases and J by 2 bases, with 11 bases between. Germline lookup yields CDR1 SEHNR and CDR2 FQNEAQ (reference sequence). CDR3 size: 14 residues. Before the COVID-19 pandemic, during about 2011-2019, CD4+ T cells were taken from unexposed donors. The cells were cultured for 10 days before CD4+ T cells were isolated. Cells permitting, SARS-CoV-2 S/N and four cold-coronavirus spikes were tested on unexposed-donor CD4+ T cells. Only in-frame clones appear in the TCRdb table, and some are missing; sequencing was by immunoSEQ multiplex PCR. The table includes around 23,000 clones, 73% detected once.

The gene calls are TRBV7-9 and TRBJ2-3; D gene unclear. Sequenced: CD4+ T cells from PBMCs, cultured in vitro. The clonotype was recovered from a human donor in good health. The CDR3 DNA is TGTGCCAGCAGCCGGGCCCTGAACACAGATACGCAGTATTTT. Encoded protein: CASSRALNTDTQYF. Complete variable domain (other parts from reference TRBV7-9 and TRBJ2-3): DTGVSQNPRHKITKRGQNVTFRCDPISEHNRLYWYRQTLGQGPEFLTYFQNEAQLEKSRLLSDRFSAERPKGSFSTLEIQRTEQGDSAMYLCASSRALNTDTQYFGPGTRLTVL.